This passage covers 3 T cell receptor beta chains from one sample sequenced in a study of CD8 T cells in Susac syndrome. RNA totalling roughly 0.45 to 1 ug underwent reverse transcription with random hexamers. TCRdb re-derived calls from the immunoSEQ multiplex PCR reads in MiXCR, one entry per CDR3 protein. The sample lists around 270,000 distinct CDR3 sequences, about 91% seen once, with around 0.18% in the top ten. The sample consisted of CD8+ T cells from PBMCs. These receptors were obtained from a human donor with multiple sclerosis.

The J gene is TRBJ2-1, the V gene TRBV5-1; D is uncertain. Germline CDR1 is SGHRS and CDR2 is YFSETQ. With 2 bases removed from V and 10 bases from J, the gap between germline ends came to 10 bases. The CDR3 spans 12 residues. CDR3 bases: TGCGCCAGCAGCTTCCACCTTAGGGAGCAGTTCTTC. Encoded protein: CASSFHLREQFF. Full variable domain (rest looked up from reference TRBV5-1 and TRBJ2-1): KAGVTQTPRYLIKTRGQQVTLSCSPISGHRSVSWYQQTPGQGLQFLFEYFSETQRNKGNFPGRFSGRQFSNSRSEMNVSTLELGDSALYLCASSFHLREQFFGPGTRLTVL.

The chain recombines TRBV7-9 with TRBJ2-2; tentatively, D is TRBD1 (6 bases). Between the trimmed V and J ends, which lost 5 bases and 4 bases, there was a span of 20 bases. Germline V CDR1 and CDR2: SEHNR, FQNEAQ (reference sequence). The CDR3 covers 17 residues. DNA for the CDR3: TGTGCCAGCAGCCATTTCGCTCTGGGGGCGCGCACCGGGGAGCTGTTTTTT. Translating it yields CASSHFALGARTGELFF.

This chain links TRBV7-9 with TRBJ1-2, with TRBD1 matching 10 bases. The V and J ends lost 5 bases and 8 bases, in that order; junction bases with no gene match: 8. This CDR3 contains 14 residues. Per germline, CDR1 SEHNR and CDR2 FQNEAQ (reference sequence). DNA for the CDR3: TGTGCCAGCAGCAACTCGGGACAGGGGTACGGCTACACCTTC. Translation gives CASSNSGQGYGYTF.